The sequence of this T cell receptor beta chain was determined in a study of cytomegalovirus exposure and HLA in healthy donors. PCR employed 60 Vbeta and 13 Jbeta primers. Repertoires were generated with immunoSEQ multiplex PCR, while TCRdb's copy carries only in-frame clones and drops some. The sample carries 95,000 to 110,000 clones, around two thirds recorded once. This clone was seen a single time. V dropped 0 bases and J dropped 9 bases, with 6 bases sitting between them. The CDR3 sequence is 12 residues long. Germline CDR1 is GTSNPN and CDR2 is SVGIG (reference sequence). This TCR came from a woman aged 50 to 60 in good health and CMV-seronegative. The genes are TRBV30 and TRBJ1-6; D call uncertain. Sequenced input: PBMCs. The CDR3 spells CAWSVLSSPLHF. CDR3 DNA: TGTGCCTGGAGTGTACTTAGTTCACCCCTCCACTTT.